This entry concerns a single T cell receptor (beta chain). The data are from a study of shared clonotypes between healthy human individuals. Assay execution proceeded at the deep level. Clones were read by immunoSEQ multiplex PCR, and TCRdb kept only the in-frame ones, dropping some. The repertoire holds hundreds of thousands of clones, with 85% to 95% as singletons. Terminally differentiated effector memory CD45RA+ cells were excluded from the naive CD8 cells, which were CD45RO-negative and positively selected for CCR7. This CDR3 has 15 amino acids. CDR1 and CDR2 from the germline V gene are LNHDA and SQIVND (reference sequence). V shed 5 bases and J 4 bases; nucleotides not matched to a gene: 8.

The sample comprised naive CD8+ T cells sorted from blood. The receptor comes from a woman in her thirties in good health. V is TRBV19 and J is TRBJ1-5; 7 bases fit TRBD1. The CDR3 here is CASSLIWDRNQPQHF. DNA for the CDR3: TGTGCCAGTAGTTTGATATGGGACAGAAATCAGCCCCAGCATTTT.